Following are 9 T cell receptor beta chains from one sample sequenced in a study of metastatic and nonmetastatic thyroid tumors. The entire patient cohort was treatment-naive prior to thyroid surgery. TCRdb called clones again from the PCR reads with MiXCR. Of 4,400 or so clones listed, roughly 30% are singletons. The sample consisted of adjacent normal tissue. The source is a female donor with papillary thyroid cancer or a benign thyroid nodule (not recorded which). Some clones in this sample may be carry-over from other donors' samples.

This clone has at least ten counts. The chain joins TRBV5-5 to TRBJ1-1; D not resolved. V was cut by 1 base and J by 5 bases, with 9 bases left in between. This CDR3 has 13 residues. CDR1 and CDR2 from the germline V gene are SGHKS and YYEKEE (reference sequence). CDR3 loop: CASSLLPGTEAFF. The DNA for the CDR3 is TGTGCCAGCAGCTTGCTCCCGGGGACTGAAGCTTTCTTT. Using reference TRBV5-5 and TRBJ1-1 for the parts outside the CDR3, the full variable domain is DAGVTQSPTHLIKTRGQQVTLRCSPISGHKSVSWYQQVLGQGPQFIFQYYEKEERGRGNFPDRFSARQFPNYSSELNVNALLLGDSALYLCASSLLPGTEAFFGQGTRLTVV.

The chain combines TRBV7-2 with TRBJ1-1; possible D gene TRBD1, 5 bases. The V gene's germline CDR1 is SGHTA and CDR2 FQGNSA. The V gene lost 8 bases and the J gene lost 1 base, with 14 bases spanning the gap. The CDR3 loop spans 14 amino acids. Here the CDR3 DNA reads TGTGCCAGCCAAGGACATTCTTCGAACACTGAAGCTTTCTTT. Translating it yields CASQGHSSNTEAFF.

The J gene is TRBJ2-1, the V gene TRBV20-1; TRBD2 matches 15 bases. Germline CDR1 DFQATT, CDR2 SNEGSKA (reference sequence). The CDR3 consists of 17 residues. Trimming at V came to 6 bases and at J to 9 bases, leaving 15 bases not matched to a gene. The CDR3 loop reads CSAFPLRGLAGGGEQFF. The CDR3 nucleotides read TGCAGTGCCTTCCCCTTGCGGGGACTAGCGGGAGGCGGTGAGCAGTTCTTC.

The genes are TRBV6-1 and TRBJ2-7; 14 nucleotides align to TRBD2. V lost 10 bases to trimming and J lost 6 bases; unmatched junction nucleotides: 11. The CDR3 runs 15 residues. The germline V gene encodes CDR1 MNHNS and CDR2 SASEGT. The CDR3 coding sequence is TGTGCCACCGGATGGGGACTAGCGGGAGTAGGCGAGCAGTACTTC. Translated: CATGWGLAGVGEQYF.

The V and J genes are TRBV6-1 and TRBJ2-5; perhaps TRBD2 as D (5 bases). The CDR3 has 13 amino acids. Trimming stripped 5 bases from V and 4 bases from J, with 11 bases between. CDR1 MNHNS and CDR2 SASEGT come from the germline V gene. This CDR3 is CASSTMDSETQYF. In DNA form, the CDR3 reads TGTGCCAGCAGTACGATGGACTCAGAGACCCAGTACTTC.

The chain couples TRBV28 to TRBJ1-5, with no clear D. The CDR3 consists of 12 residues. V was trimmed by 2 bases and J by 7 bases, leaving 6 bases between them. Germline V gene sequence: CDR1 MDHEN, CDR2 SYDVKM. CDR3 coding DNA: TGTGCCAGCAGTTTACGGGAGCAGCCCCAGCATTTT. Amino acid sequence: CASSLREQPQHF.

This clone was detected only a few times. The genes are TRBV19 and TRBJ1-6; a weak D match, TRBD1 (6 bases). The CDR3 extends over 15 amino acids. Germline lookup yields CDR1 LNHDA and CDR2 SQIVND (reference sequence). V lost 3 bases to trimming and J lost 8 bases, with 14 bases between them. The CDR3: CASSIMAGEDSPLHF. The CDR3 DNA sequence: TGTGCCAGTAGTATCATGGCAGGGGAGGATTCACCCCTCCACTTT. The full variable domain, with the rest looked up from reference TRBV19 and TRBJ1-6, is DGGITQSPKYLFRKEGQNVTLSCEQNLNHDAMYWYRQDPGQGLRLIYYSQIVNDFQKGDIAEGYSVSREKKESFPLTVTSAQKNPTAFYLCASSIMAGEDSPLHFGNGTRLTVT.

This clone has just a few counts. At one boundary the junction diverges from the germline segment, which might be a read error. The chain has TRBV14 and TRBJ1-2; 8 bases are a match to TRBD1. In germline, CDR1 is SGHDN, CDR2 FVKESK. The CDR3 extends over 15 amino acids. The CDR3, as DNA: TGTGCCAGCAGCGAAGAAGAGACAGGGGTCAATGGCTACACCTTC. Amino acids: CASSEEETGVNGYTF.

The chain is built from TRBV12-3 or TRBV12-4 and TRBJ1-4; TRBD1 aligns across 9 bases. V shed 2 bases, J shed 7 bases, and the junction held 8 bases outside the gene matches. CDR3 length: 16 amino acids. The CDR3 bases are TGTGCCAGCAGTTTAAGTACGGGACAGGGAGGTGAAAAACTGTTTTTT. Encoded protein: CASSLSTGQGGEKLFF.